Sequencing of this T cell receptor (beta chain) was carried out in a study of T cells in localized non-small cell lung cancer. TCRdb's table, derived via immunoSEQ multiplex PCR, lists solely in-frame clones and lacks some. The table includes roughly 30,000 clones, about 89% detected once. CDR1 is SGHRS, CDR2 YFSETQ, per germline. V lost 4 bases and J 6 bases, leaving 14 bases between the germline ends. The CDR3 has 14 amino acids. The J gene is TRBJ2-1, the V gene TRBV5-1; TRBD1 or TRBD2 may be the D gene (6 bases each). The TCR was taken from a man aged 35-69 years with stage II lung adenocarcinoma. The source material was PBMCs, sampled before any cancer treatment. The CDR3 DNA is TGCGCCAGCAGCACCTCCCGGGGGCTCAATGAGCAGTTCTTC. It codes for CASSTSRGLNEQFF.